One T cell receptor beta chain is described in this entry. The data stem from a study of blood T cell repertoires in COVID-19. Overall study: COVID-19 samples, acute and convalescent, were from the United States, Italy and Spain. Sample material is recorded as cDNA or gDNA derived from T cells, B-cell-depleted T cells, or PBMCs.

Original analysis: Nucleated cell number was recorded as an estimate derived from reference gene primer amplification. The table came from immunoSEQ multiplex PCR; TCRdb's copy has only in-frame clones and leaves some out. That table furnishes V, J and clone size, whereas the DNA furnished D and trimming. The sample includes around 210,000 clones, 85% of them seen just once. Trimming cost V 3 bases and J 4 bases, with 16 bases left between them. This CDR3 comprises 15 residues. The germline gives CDR1 SGHTA, CDR2 FQGNSA. Followed longitudinally, the Seattle patients had been enrolled during active infection.

The receptor was isolated from a man between 50 and 59 years old with COVID-19, enrolled during active disease. The chain couples TRBV7-2 to TRBJ2-7, with D tentatively TRBD1 (6 bases). Sequencing was done on a sample of peripheral blood. The CDR3 DNA reads as TGTGCCAGCAGCTTCCGTGGGGCAGGGGATTACGAGCAGTACTTC. This translates into CASSFRGAGDYEQYF.